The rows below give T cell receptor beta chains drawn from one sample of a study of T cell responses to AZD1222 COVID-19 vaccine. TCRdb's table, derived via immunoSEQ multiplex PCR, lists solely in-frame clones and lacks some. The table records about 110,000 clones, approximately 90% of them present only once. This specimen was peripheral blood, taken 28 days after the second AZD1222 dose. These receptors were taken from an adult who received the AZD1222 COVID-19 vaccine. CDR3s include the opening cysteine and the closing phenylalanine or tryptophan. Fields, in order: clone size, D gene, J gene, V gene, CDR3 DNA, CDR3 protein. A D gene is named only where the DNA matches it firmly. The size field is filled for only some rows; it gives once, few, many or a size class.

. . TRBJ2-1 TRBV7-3 TGTGCCAGCAGGAACCAAACAGTCGCTGAGCAGTTCTTC CASRNQTVAEQFF
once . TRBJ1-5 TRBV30 TGTGCCTGGAGTCATGGATTGAGCAATCAGCCCCAGCATTTT CAWSHGLSNQPQHF
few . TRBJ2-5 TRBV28 TGTGCCAGCAGTTTCGGTCTTACTCGACAAGAGACCCAGTACTTC CASSFGLTRQETQYF
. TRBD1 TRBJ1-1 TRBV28 TGTGCCAGCAGCTCTACGGGACAGGGGGCGACTGAAGCTTTCTTT CASSSTGQGATEAFF
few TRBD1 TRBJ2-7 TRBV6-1 TGTGCCAGCAGTGAGGGACAGGTCTACGAGCAGTACTTC CASSEGQVYEQYF
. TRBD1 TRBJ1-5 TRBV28 TGTGCCAGCAGTTTATATGGGACAGGGGCCAATCAGCCCCAGCATTTT CASSLYGTGANQPQHF
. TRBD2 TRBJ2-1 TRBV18 TGTGCCAGCTCACCATCGACTAGCGGGTACAATGAGCAGTTCTTC CASSPSTSGYNEQFF
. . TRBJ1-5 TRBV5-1 TGCGCCAGCAGCTTACGAGTGAATCAGCCCCAGCATTTT CASSLRVNQPQHF
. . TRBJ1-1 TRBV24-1 TGTGCCACCAGTGCCCTTCGGGGGAAGGCTTTCTTT CATSALRGKAFF
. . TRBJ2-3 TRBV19 TGTGCCAGTAGTATGGCCGGAACGCAGTATTTT CASSMAGTQYF
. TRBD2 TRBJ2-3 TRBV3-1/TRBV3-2 TGTGCCAGCAGCCACGGCGGGGGAATTACAGATACGCAGTATTTT CASSHGGGITDTQYF
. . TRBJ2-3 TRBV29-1 TGCAGCGTTGATAATCTTAGCACAGATACGCAGTATTTT CSVDNLSTDTQYF
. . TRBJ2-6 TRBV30 TGTGCCTGGAGGTCGCAGTCCTCTGGGGCCAACGTCCTGACTTTC CAWRSQSSGANVLTF
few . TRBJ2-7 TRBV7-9 TGTGCCAGCGCCCCCCGGGGTCCAGAAGAGCAGTACTTC CASAPRGPEEQYF
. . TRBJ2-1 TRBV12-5 TGTGCTAGTGCCCCTGCCCGGGGGAGCTCCTACAATGAGCAGTTCTTC CASAPARGSSYNEQFF
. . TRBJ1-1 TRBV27 TGTGCCAGCAGTTTATCCTCTGTCTGGCCGAACACTGAAGCTTTCTTT CASSLSSVWPNTEAFF
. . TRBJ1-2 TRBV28 TGTGCCAGCAGTCTGATCGGGAGAGGGGGCTATGGCTACACCTTC CASSLIGRGGYGYTF
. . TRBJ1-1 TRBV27 TGTGCCAGCAGTTTCCAACGGGGGAACACTGAAGCTTTCTTT CASSFQRGNTEAFF
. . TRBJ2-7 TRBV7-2 TGTGCCAGCAGCACAGGGACCTCCTACGAGCAGTACTTC CASSTGTSYEQYF
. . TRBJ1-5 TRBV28 TGTGCCAGCAGTTTCGTCAGGGACCATCAGCCCCAGCATTTT CASSFVRDHQPQHF
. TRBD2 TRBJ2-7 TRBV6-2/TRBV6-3 TGTGCCAGCAGTTCTCCAGGGTTAGCGGGATGGCATGGGTACGAGCAGTACTTC CASSSPGLAGWHGYEQYF
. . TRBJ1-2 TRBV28 TGTGCCAGCAGTGGGGCTAACTATGGCTACACCTTC CASSGANYGYTF
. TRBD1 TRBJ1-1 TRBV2 TGTGCCAGCAGGGGGGACAGGGCGAACACTGAAGCTTTCTTT CASRGDRANTEAFF
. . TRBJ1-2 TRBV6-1 TGTGCCAGCAGTGAGGAGGGCATGGGGGGCGGTGGCTACACCTTC CASSEEGMGGGGYTF
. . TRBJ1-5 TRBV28 TGTGCCAGCAGTTTCTTAGGTCAGCCCCAGCATTTT CASSFLGQPQHF
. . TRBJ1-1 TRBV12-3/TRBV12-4 TGTGCCAGCAGTTTAAGGAGGGGCACTGAAGCTTTCTTT CASSLRRGTEAFF
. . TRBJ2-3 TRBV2 TGTGCCAGCCTGACTGGCACAGATACGCAGTATTTT CASLTGTDTQYF
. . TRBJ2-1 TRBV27 TGTGCCAGCAGTCAAATCGTGGCATCTCGGGGGAATGAGCAGTTCTTC CASSQIVASRGNEQFF
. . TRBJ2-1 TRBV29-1 TGCAGCGTTGTTAGATCCTACAATGAGCAGTTCTTC CSVVRSYNEQFF
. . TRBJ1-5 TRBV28 TGTGCCAGCAGTAGGAGAAGCAATCAGCCCCAGCATTTT CASSRRSNQPQHF
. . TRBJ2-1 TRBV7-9 TGTGCCAGCCGGGAGTACAATGAGCAGTTCTTC CASREYNEQFF
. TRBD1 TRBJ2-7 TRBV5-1 TGCGCCAGTCTTTTCGTTCCGGGACAGGGTGTCTACGAGCAGTACTTC CASLFVPGQGVYEQYF
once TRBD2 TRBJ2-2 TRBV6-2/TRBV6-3 TGTGCCAGCAGTTACTCGTCTCTAGCGGTAACCGGGGAGCTGTTTTTT CASSYSSLAVTGELFF
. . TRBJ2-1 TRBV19 TGTGCCAGTAGTATAGTGGGGGAACCCTACAATGAGCAGTTCTTC CASSIVGEPYNEQFF
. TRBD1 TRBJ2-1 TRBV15 TGTGCCACCAGCAGAGCGGGGACAGGGAAGCATGAGCAGTTCTTC CATSRAGTGKHEQFF
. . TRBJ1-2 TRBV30 TGTGCCTGGAGGAAGAAGTCTAACTATGGCTACACCTTC CAWRKKSNYGYTF
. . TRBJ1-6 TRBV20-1 TGCAGTGCTAGTAAGGGCAGGGGTAACTCACCCCTCCACTTT CSASKGRGNSPLHF
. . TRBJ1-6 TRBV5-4 TGTGCCAGCAGCTTGGCCGGAAGGTCCTATAATTCACCCCTCCACTTT CASSLAGRSYNSPLHF
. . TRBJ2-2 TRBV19 TGTGCCAGTAGTATTTTATTGGGCACCGGGGAGCTGTTTTTT CASSILLGTGELFF
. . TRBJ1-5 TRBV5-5 TGTGCCAGCAGCTTGGCTTCAGGAGGGAATCAGCCCCAGCATTTT CASSLASGGNQPQHF
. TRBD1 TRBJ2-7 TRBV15 TGTGCCACCAGCAGAGCCGGGACAGGGGGCGACGAGCAGTACTTC CATSRAGTGGDEQYF
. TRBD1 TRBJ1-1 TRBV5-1 TGCGCCAGCAGCCTACTCCGACAGGGAGGGGGAAACACTGAAGCTTTCTTT CASSLLRQGGGNTEAFF
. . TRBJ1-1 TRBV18 TGTGCCAGCTCACCGGATCCAAACCTAGAAGCTTTCTTT CASSPDPNLEAFF
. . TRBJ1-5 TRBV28 TGTGCCAGCAGTTTAGGGGGGCCTAGCAATCAGCCCCAGCATTTT CASSLGGPSNQPQHF
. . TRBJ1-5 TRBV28 TGTGCCAGCAGCCTGGATGGGGGGGGCAATCAGCCCCAGCATTTT CASSLDGGGNQPQHF
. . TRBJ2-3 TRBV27 TGTGCCAGCAGTCTCCGGACTCCCCCAGCTACGCAGTATTTT CASSLRTPPATQYF
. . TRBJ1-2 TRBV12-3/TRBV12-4 TGTGCCAGCAGTTTTACAGGTACCTATGGCTACACCTTC CASSFTGTYGYTF
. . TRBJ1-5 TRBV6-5 TGTGCCAGCAAATCAGGGTTAAGCAATCAGCCCCAGCATTTT CASKSGLSNQPQHF
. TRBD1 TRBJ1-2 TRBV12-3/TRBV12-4 TGTGCCAGCAGCACCGGGACAGGGCTTGGCTACACCTTC CASSTGTGLGYTF
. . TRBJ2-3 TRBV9 TGTGCCAGCAGCGTAGAGGGAGGTAGTACGCAGTATTTT CASSVEGGSTQYF